This is a list of T cell receptor beta chains from one sample in a study of blood T cells in healthy people across ages. Via MiXCR, TCRdb re-called the 5' RACE reads, giving one row per CDR3 protein. Of roughly 650,000 distinct CDR3 sequences in the sample, approximately 29% were seen once. Source material: blood. The receptors stem from a woman older than 75 in good health. Both conserved end residues are part of each CDR3. Fields, in order: D gene, J gene, V gene, clone size, CDR3 DNA, CDR3 protein. The D gene is left open where the match is weak. Clone size, where shown, is once, few, many, or a class for clones that have expanded.

>TRBD2|TRBJ2-3|TRBV4-3|many
TGCGCCAGCAGCCAGGGACTAGCGTCAGATACGCAGTATTTT
CASSQGLASDTQYF
>TRBD1|TRBJ1-1|TRBV5-1|few
TGCGCCAGCAGACTGGACAGGGGAAGGTCTGAAGCTTTCTTT
CASRLDRGRSEAFF
>TRBD1|TRBJ1-1|TRBV5-1|-
TGCGCCAGCAGCTTGGCCCGGACAGGGCTTGAAGCTTTCTTT
CASSLARTGLEAFF
>-|TRBJ2-5|TRBV5-1|-
TGCGCCAGCAGCTTGGCCGGGACCTCCATGGGGGAGACCCAGTACTTC
CASSLAGTSMGETQYF
>-|TRBJ1-6|TRBV6-1|few
TGTGCCAGCAGTGAATTGGGAAATTCACCCCTCCACTTT
CASSELGNSPLHF
>-|TRBJ1-1|TRBV2|-
TGTGCCAGCAGTGACTTTTCCCCTGAAGCTTTCTTT
CASSDFSPEAFF
>-|TRBJ2-4|TRBV5-1|-
TGCGCCAGCAGCTTGACAGGGTCGGGAGACATTCAGTACTTC
CASSLTGSGDIQYF
>-|TRBJ2-5|TRBV15|many
TGTGCCACCAGCAGGGACAGTGGGGAGACCCAGTACTTC
CATSRDSGETQYF
>-|TRBJ2-1|TRBV5-1|many
TGCGCCAGCAGCTACGACCCGAGCTCCTACAATGAGCAGTTCTTC
CASSYDPSSYNEQFF
>-|TRBJ2-6|TRBV27|few
TGTGCCAGCAGTTTAAGGGGGGAGAGCTCTGGGGCCAACGTCCGGACTTTC
CASSLRGESSGANVRTF
>TRBD1|TRBJ1-6|TRBV20-1|-
TGCAGTGCTTTAACTCGGGACAGGGACAATTCACCCCTCCACTTT
CSALTRDRDNSPLHF
>TRBD2|TRBJ2-3|TRBV29-1|many
TGCAGCGTTCGAACTAGCGGGGTGAGCACAGATACGCAGTATTTT
CSVRTSGVSTDTQYF
>-|TRBJ2-3|TRBV29-1|many
TGCAGCGTGCCCGCGTCCACAGATACGCAGTATTTT
CSVPASTDTQYF
>-|TRBJ2-7|TRBV3-1|-
TGTGCCAGCAGCCCCGGGGGAGCCCACGAGCAGTACTTC
CASSPGGAHEQYF
>TRBD2|TRBJ2-3|TRBV29-1|many
TGCAGCGTTGAGCTCCGAGCGGGGGGGGCCTTCACAGATACGCAGTATTTT
CSVELRAGGAFTDTQYF
>TRBD2|TRBJ2-1|TRBV29-1|few
TGCAGCGTTAGTGGATCGAGCGGGAGGGGCGATGAGCAGTTCTTC
CSVSGSSGRGDEQFF
>-|TRBJ2-5|TRBV5-5|-
TGTGCCAGCAACGCCCGGACAGTTCAAGAGACCCAGTACTTC
CASNARTVQETQYF
>-|TRBJ1-2|TRBV30|few
TGTGCCTGGAGTGACAGGGCGCGCGGCTACACCTTC
CAWSDRARGYTF
>TRBD2|TRBJ2-5|TRBV5-1|many
TGCGCCAGCAGCTTGGTCGCGACTAGCACCGTAGAGACCCAGTACTTC
CASSLVATSTVETQYF
>TRBD2|TRBJ2-5|TRBV30|-
TGTGCCTGGAGTCCCGGGGGTAGCGGGGGACGACAAGAGACCCAGTACTTC
CAWSPGGSGGRQETQYF
>-|TRBJ2-1|TRBV30|many
TGTGCCTGGATCCCTAACGGGGCCTACAATGAGCAGTTCTTC
CAWIPNGAYNEQFF
>TRBD1|TRBJ2-1|TRBV6-5|many
TGTGCCAGCACCGAACAGGGGGCGCGGAATGAGCAGTTCTTC
CASTEQGARNEQFF
>-|TRBJ1-4|TRBV29-1|-
TGCAGCGTTGAGGGGAGAACTAATGAAAAACTGTTTTTT
CSVEGRTNEKLFF
>-|TRBJ2-5|TRBV6-2/TRBV6-3|many
TGTGCCAGCACCCACCCAGTGGCTGGGGGATTTTCAGAGACCCAGTACTTC
CASTHPVAGGFSETQYF
>-|TRBJ2-7|TRBV7-2|once
TGTGCCAGCAGCCAGGGGCAAGGCTCATTTCCTGGTGTCCAGTACTTC
CASSQGQGSFPGVQYF
>TRBD2|TRBJ2-3|TRBV7-2|many
TGTGCCAGCAGCCTGCTAGCGGGCCAAGTCGGTACGCAGTATTTT
CASSLLAGQVGTQYF
>TRBD2|TRBJ2-7|TRBV6-6|many
TGTGCCAGCACGACACAACGGGGGGTCGACGAGCAGTACTTC
CASTTQRGVDEQYF
>TRBD2|TRBJ2-3|TRBV20-1|many
TGCAGTGCTAGAGATGATTGGCGGGGGGAGATGGCAGATACGCAGTATTTT
CSARDDWRGEMADTQYF
>TRBD1|TRBJ2-1|TRBV6-2/TRBV6-3|few
TGTGCCAGCATTCATCGGGACAGGGTTAGGAATGAGCAGTTCTTC
CASIHRDRVRNEQFF